The clone carrying this TCR beta chain was observed a handful of times. Its matching antigen is unknown. The source of the sample is a study of early T cells in non-severe SARS-CoV-2 infection. Across the whole study: The authors sequenced bulk RNA from unsorted whole blood, leaving chains unpaired. Findings and limits, study-wide: Comparison of clonotypes with VDJdb favored anti-spike CD8 responses while missing private and CD4 specificities.

Individual cDNA molecules each received unique molecular identifiers attached to them. TCRdb independently ran MiXCR on the 5' RACE reads; one entry per CDR3 protein. The sample holds about 97,000 distinct CDR3 sequences, 13% seen once. The CDR3 contains 15 residues. Germline loops: CDR1 MNHNS, CDR2 SASEGT. Between the trimmed V and J ends, which lost 8 bases and 0 bases, there was a span of 14 bases. The chain recombines TRBV6-1 with TRBJ2-1; D remains unclear. The sample consisted of whole blood. The TCR was taken from an adult who was a healthcare worker with PCR-confirmed SARS-CoV-2 infection or an uninfected control (not recorded which). CDR3 protein: CASSNTFVSYNEQFF. The CDR3 coding sequence is TGTGCCAGCTCTAACACTTTTGTCTCCTACAATGAGCAGTTCTTC.